This TCR beta chain appears in the sequencing data of a study of T cells after yellow fever vaccination. Study-level information: Staining for CD3, CD45RA, CCR7 and CD95 enabled sorting of EM, EMRA, CM and Tscm memory subsets. Preparation of the low-cell-number fractions used SMART-Seq v4 Ultra Low Input. Findings and caveats of the study: Peak timing came faster in the weaker secondary response, day 5 versus 15.

A universal primer site and UMIs were added as TCR cDNA was made by 5'RACE template switching. TCRdb redid the calling of the 5' RACE reads with MiXCR, one entry per CDR3 protein. The sample yields approximately 47,000 distinct CDR3 sequences, around 6.8% seen once. The CDR3 extends over 13 amino acids. CDR1 is ENHRY and CDR2 is SYGVKD in the germline V gene. Trimming pared 6 bases from V and 1 base from J, leaving 9 bases between. Only a few counts were recorded for this clonotype. The sequence was collected from a man aged 25 to 40 who received the YFV17D yellow fever vaccine. J is TRBJ2-5 and V is TRBV10-3; perhaps D is TRBD1 or TRBD2 (5 bases each). This material consisted of PBMCs, either bulk or a sorted T-cell subset (CD4+, CD8+, memory, or dextramer-sorted; not recorded which), taken 45 days after the yellow fever booster vaccination. The chain's CDR3 is CAIRPGPQETQYF. The CDR3 DNA follows: TGTGCCATCAGGCCGGGACCCCAAGAGACCCAGTACTTC.